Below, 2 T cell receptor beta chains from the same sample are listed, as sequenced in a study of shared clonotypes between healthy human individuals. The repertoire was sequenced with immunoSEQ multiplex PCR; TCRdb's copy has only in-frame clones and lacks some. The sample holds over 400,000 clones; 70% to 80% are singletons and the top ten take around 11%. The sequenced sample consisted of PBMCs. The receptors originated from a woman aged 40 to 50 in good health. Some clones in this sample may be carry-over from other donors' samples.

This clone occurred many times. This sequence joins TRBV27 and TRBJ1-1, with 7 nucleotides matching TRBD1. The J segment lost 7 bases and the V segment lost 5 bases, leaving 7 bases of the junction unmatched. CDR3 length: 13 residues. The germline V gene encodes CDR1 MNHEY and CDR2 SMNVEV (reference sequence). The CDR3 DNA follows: TGTGCCAGCAGTCCCCGGACAGGCCGTGAAGCTTTCTTT. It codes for CASSPRTGREAFF.

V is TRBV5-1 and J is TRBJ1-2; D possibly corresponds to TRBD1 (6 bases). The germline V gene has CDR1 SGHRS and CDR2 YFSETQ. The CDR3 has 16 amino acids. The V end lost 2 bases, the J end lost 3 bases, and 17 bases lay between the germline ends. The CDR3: CASSFFGQGPDYGYTF. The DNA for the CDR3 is TGCGCCAGCAGCTTCTTCGGGCAGGGGCCCGACTATGGCTACACCTTC.